The 21 T cell receptor beta chains below come from one sample, sequenced in a study of cytomegalovirus exposure and HLA in healthy donors. It was with 60 Vbeta and 13 Jbeta primers that the PCR ran. Here immunoSEQ multiplex PCR was the method, and the copy in TCRdb shows in-frame clones only, minus some. The sample carries 150,000 or so clones, over 70% recorded once. Sequencing was performed on PBMCs. The receptor set was obtained from a woman in her thirties or forties in good health and CMV-seropositive.

The V call is TRBV4-2, the J call TRBJ2-7; D is undetermined. Germline V gene lookup returns CDR1 LGHNA and CDR2 YNFKEQ. The CDR3 loop spans 14 amino acids. The V end was cut by 0 bases, the J end by 2 bases, with 8 bases between. CDR3 sequence (DNA): TGTGCCAGCAGCCAAGACCAGGCCACCTACGAGCAGTACTTC. Translating it yields CASSQDQATYEQYF.

The rearrangement links TRBV7-9 to TRBJ1-1; no reliable D call. The CDR3 sequence is 13 residues long. The V end lost 3 bases, the J end lost 4 bases, and 9 bases lay between the germline ends. Germline values: CDR1 SEHNR, CDR2 FQNEAQ (reference sequence). Here the CDR3 DNA reads TGTGCCAGCAGCTTTTCGCGGGGCACTGAAGCTTTCTTT. Its translation: CASSFSRGTEAFF.

The V and J genes are TRBV4-1 and TRBJ1-2; possibly TRBD1 for D (6 bases). The germline CDR1 and CDR2 sequences are MGHRA and YSYEKL. Trimming stripped 2 bases from V and 8 bases from J, with 15 bases between. The CDR3 contains 14 residues. The CDR3 region has the DNA TGCGCCAGCAGCCAAATTGGACAGCGTAGAGGCTACACCTTC. Translated, it gives CASSQIGQRRGYTF.

This chain links TRBV30 with TRBJ1-5; D is unresolved. This CDR3 contains 13 residues. V lost 1 base, J lost 7 bases, and 11 bases lay in between. Germline CDR1 GTSNPN, CDR2 SVGIG (reference sequence). The CDR3 loop reads CAWSGGLGQPQHF. The CDR3 nucleotides are TGTGCCTGGAGTGGAGGGCTGGGACAGCCCCAGCATTTT.

V and J are TRBV27 and TRBJ2-5; D is possibly TRBD1 (6 bases). With the DNA end fitting TRBJ2-7 better, the J assignment may be wrong. The CDR3 is made up of 13 amino acids. Germline CDR1 and CDR2: MNHEY and SMNVEV (reference sequence). The CDR3 protein is CASRPGTIHEQYF. The CDR3 DNA reads as TGTGCCAGCAGGCCCGGGACAATCCACGAGCAGTACTTC.

The chain combines TRBV27 with TRBJ1-2, with 11 bases aligning to TRBD1. The trim removed 8 bases at V and 2 bases at J, leaving 10 bases unmatched. The germline gives CDR1 MNHEY, CDR2 SMNVEV (reference sequence). The CDR3 is made up of 16 amino acids. The CDR3 loop is CASADRGQPLNYGYTF. DNA of the CDR3: TGTGCCAGCGCGGACAGGGGGCAGCCTTTGAACTATGGCTACACCTTC.

The chain recombines TRBV5-1 with TRBJ2-1, with 7 bases lining up with TRBD1. J was trimmed by 10 bases and V by 1 base; bases with no gene match: 11. The CDR3 is made up of 15 amino acids. The germline V gene encodes CDR1 SGHRS and CDR2 YFSETQ. CDR3 sequence: CASSLRSGGLGEQFF. CDR3 nucleotide sequence: TGCGCCAGCAGCTTGAGGTCAGGGGGATTGGGGGAGCAGTTCTTC.

The gene calls are TRBV19 and TRBJ2-4; 7 nucleotides line up with TRBD1. Unmatched junction bases numbered 7, after V lost 5 bases and J lost 9 bases. Germline CDR1 LNHDA, CDR2 SQIVND (reference sequence). The CDR3 has 13 residues. The CDR3 nucleotides read TGTGCCAGTAGTCTGCAGGGGGTGACCATTCAGTACTTC. It encodes CASSLQGVTIQYF.

V and J are TRBV19 and TRBJ2-4; TRBD1 matches at 7 bases. CDR1 and CDR2 (germline): LNHDA, SQIVND (reference sequence). There are 12 residues in the CDR3. After removal of 5 bases from V and 15 bases from J, the junction contained 10 bases not matched to a gene. CDR3 sequence (DNA): TGTGCCAGTAGTTTCAAGGGACAGCCCTCGTACTTC. Protein: CASSFKGQPSYF.

The chain has TRBV19 and TRBJ1-2; D not certain. Germline V gene sequence: CDR1 LNHDA, CDR2 SQIVND (reference sequence). Deletions cut 6 bases from V and 4 bases from J, with 15 bases between. The CDR3 is made up of 14 amino acids. The CDR3 DNA is TGTGCCAGTAGCCCGGGTTATCCCCTCTATGGCTACACCTTC. Translated, it gives CASSPGYPLYGYTF.

Turning to this clone: At one of its ends the junction is not consistent with the germline gene, which may arise from a read error. This chain connects TRBV29-1 to TRBJ2-5; TRBD2 agrees at 12 bases. CDR1 and CDR2 from the germline V gene are SQVTM and ANQGSEA. The CDR3 has 16 amino acids. CDR3 in DNA: TGCAGCGTTGAAGGGCTAGCGGGGGGGTTCAGAGAGACCCGGTACTTC. Its translation is CSVEGLAGGFRETRYF.

V usage is TRBV19 and J usage is TRBJ1-1; D gene uncertain. The CDR3 has 13 residues. Germline V gene data show CDR1 as LNHDA and CDR2 as SQIVND (reference sequence). Trimming cost V 2 bases and J 1 base, with 5 bases left between them. CDR3 sequence reads: CASSINRNTEAFF. The CDR3 nucleotides read TGTGCCAGTAGTATAAACAGGAACACTGAAGCTTTCTTT.

V gene TRBV7-8 combines with J gene TRBJ1-1; D is perhaps TRBD1 (6 bases). Trimming took off 1 base at V and 3 bases at J, with 15 bases between the two ends. CDR3 length equals 16 residues. CDR1 is SGHVS, CDR2 FQNEAQ, per germline. CDR3 DNA: TGTGCCAGCAGCTTAGTGGCGGGGGGCTTTGACACTGAAGCTTTCTTT. Translated: CASSLVAGGFDTEAFF.

V gene TRBV6-1 combines with J gene TRBJ2-7; D uncertain. Germline V gene lookup returns CDR1 MNHNS and CDR2 SASEGT. The V and J ends lost 6 bases and 2 bases respectively, with 14 bases between them. This CDR3 has 14 amino acids. CDR3 in DNA: TGTGCCAGCAGCGACAAATCCCGAACCTACGAGCAGTACTTC. This translates into CASSDKSRTYEQYF.

The sample holds one count of this clone. The chain is built from TRBV5-1 and TRBJ2-1; D may be TRBD2 (5 bases). This CDR3 has 14 residues. Trimming pared 1 base from V and 14 bases from J, leaving 19 bases between. Germline CDR1 reads SGHRS; CDR2 reads YFSETQ. Here the CDR3 DNA reads TGCGCCAGCAGCTTGCGGGATTTGGTTGTTCGGAAGTTCTTC. Its translation is CASSLRDLVVRKFF.

The V call is TRBV5-6, the J call TRBJ1-1; D is perhaps TRBD1 (5 bases). Germline assignment: CDR1 SGHDT and CDR2 YYEEEE. The CDR3 sequence is 16 residues long. Trimming took off 4 bases at V and 1 base at J, with 17 bases between the two ends. The CDR3 nucleotides read TGTGCCAGCAGCCTTCCAGGGAGGGGCCGGAACACTGAAGCTTTCTTT. This sequence encodes CASSLPGRGRNTEAFF.

The chain has TRBV10-2 and TRBJ2-7, with 11 bases aligning to TRBD1. The junction had 11 bases not matched to a gene; V was cut back by 7 bases and J by 6 bases. This CDR3 has 15 amino acids. The germline V gene encodes CDR1 WSHSY and CDR2 SAAADI. The CDR3 DNA is TGCGCCAGCATTGGAATCGGACAGGGGGCCGGCGAGCAGTACTTC. Translation: CASIGIGQGAGEQYF.

The chain combines TRBV7-9 with TRBJ1-3; 7 bases line up with TRBD1. This CDR3 contains 17 residues. Germline assignment: CDR1 SEHNR and CDR2 FQNEAQ (reference sequence). V gave up 5 bases and J gave up 0 bases; unmatched junction bases: 10. Here the CDR3 DNA reads TGTGCCAGCAGCGGAACCGGGACAGTGAGCTCTGGAAACACCATATATTTT. Translated, it gives CASSGTGTVSSGNTIYF.

This sequence joins TRBV6-1 and TRBJ1-2; TRBD1 aligns across 11 bases. Trimming at V came to 6 bases and at J to 1 base, leaving 7 bases not matched to a gene. Germline CDR1 reads MNHNS; CDR2 reads SASEGT. The CDR3 extends over 16 amino acids. CDR3 sequence reads: CASRERTGGYNYGYTF. As DNA, the CDR3 is TGTGCCAGCAGGGAAAGGACAGGGGGCTATAACTATGGCTACACCTTC.

The chain carries TRBV9 and TRBJ2-7; 8 bases align to TRBD1. Germline assignment: CDR1 SGDLS and CDR2 YYNGEE. Trimming at V came to 0 bases and at J to 4 bases, leaving 6 bases not matched to a gene. CDR3 size: 15 residues. The CDR3 region is CASSVEETGAYEQYF. As DNA, the CDR3 is TGTGCCAGCAGCGTAGAGGAGACAGGGGCATACGAGCAGTACTTC.

V and J are TRBV27 and TRBJ1-4; D is unclear. The germline CDR1 and CDR2 sequences are MNHEY and SMNVEV (reference sequence). The CDR3 is 15 residues long. Trimming pared 6 bases from V and 2 bases from J, leaving 13 bases between. The CDR3 spells CASSPRSRTNEKLFF. In DNA, the CDR3 is TGTGCCAGCAGCCCGAGGTCGCGGACTAATGAAAAACTGTTTTTT.